One sample yielded the 17 T cell receptor beta chains listed below, sequenced in a study of cytomegalovirus exposure and HLA in healthy donors. Both 60 Vbeta primers and 13 Jbeta primers went into the PCR. Data came from immunoSEQ multiplex PCR; TCRdb stores just in-frame clones and leaves some out. The profile shows some 190,000 clones, less than 85% of them singletons. The sequenced sample consisted of PBMCs. These receptors were obtained from a boy between 2 and 10 years old in good health and CMV-seronegative.

The genes are TRBV29-1 and TRBJ1-1; weak D call: TRBD1 (6 bases). This CDR3 region has 13 residues. Germline CDR1 is SQVTM and CDR2 is ANQGSEA. Trimming left V 7 bases short and J 1 base short, with 13 bases between. DNA of the CDR3: TGCAGCGGACGGACAGTCCCGAACACTGAAGCTTTCTTT. This sequence encodes CSGRTVPNTEAFF.

V is TRBV28 and J is TRBJ2-7; TRBD1 aligns across 8 bases. This CDR3 has 22 amino acids. Germline-derived CDR1 and CDR2 are MDHEN and SYDVKM. Germline trimming cut 1 base from V and 0 bases from J; bases unmatched to any gene: 23. CDR3: CASSLFVEDGTGPTLSSYEQYF. CDR3 DNA sequence: TGTGCCAGCAGTTTATTTGTGGAGGACGGGACAGGTCCTACTTTAAGCTCCTACGAGCAGTACTTC.

The gene calls are TRBV29-1 and TRBJ1-2; D gene unclear. Germline loops: CDR1 SQVTM, CDR2 ANQGSEA. The ends were cut back, 3 bases at V and 1 base at J, with 15 bases in the middle. The CDR3 loop spans 15 amino acids. DNA of the CDR3: TGCAGCGTTGACACTCACACAGAGCTTAACTATGGCTACACCTTC. This encodes CSVDTHTELNYGYTF.

V is TRBV28 and J is TRBJ1-1; 10 nucleotides match TRBD1. Germline assignment: CDR1 MDHEN and CDR2 SYDVKM. This CDR3 region has 16 residues. V gave up 6 bases and J gave up 4 bases; unmatched junction bases: 11. This CDR3 reads CASSFRDRGGGTEAFF. CDR3 DNA: TGTGCCAGCAGCTTTCGGGACAGGGGAGGTGGCACTGAAGCTTTCTTT.

The chain carries TRBV29-1 and TRBJ2-1; D ambiguous. This CDR3 is built from 13 residues. Looked up from germline, CDR1 is SQVTM and CDR2 is ANQGSEA. Trimming removed 4 bases at V and 8 bases at J, with 15 bases between. CDR3 coding DNA: TGCAGCGTTGCCCTGAACAGTGACCATGAGCAGTTCTTC. This gives the protein CSVALNSDHEQFF.

The chain joins TRBV27 to TRBJ2-1, with D hard to call. CDR1 is MNHEY, CDR2 SMNVEV, per germline (reference sequence). Trimming cost V 6 bases and J 2 bases, with 14 bases left between them. The CDR3 spans 15 residues. The CDR3 DNA reads as TGTGCCAGCAGGGATTCTAGTGCCGCCTACAATGAGCAGTTCTTC. It is translated as CASRDSSAAYNEQFF.

The chain uses TRBV13 and TRBJ1-4, with D possibly matching TRBD1 (6 bases). Germline V CDR1 and CDR2: PRHDT, FYEKMQ (reference sequence). Trimming cost V 5 bases and J 7 bases, with 23 bases left between them. The CDR3 runs to 17 residues. The DNA of the CDR3 is TGTGCCAGCAGCCCCGATCGGGCACAGGGATCGGGTGAAAAACTGTTTTTT. This encodes CASSPDRAQGSGEKLFF.

In DNA form, the CDR3 reads TGTGCCAGCAGTTTCGACAGGGGCTATGGCTACACCTTC. Its translation: CASSFDRGYGYTF. The chain joins TRBV27 to TRBJ1-2; 8 bases are a match to TRBD1. J was trimmed by 4 bases and V by 3 bases; bases with no gene match: 1. CDR3 size: 13 residues. From germline, CDR1 is MNHEY and CDR2 SMNVEV (reference sequence).

This chain links TRBV4-1 with TRBJ1-5, with D unclear. Trimming left V 4 bases short and J 7 bases short, with 11 bases between. This CDR3 is 13 amino acids long. Per the germline V gene, CDR1 is MGHRA and CDR2 is YSYEKL. The CDR3 nucleotides are TGCGCCAGCAGCCTAGGCCAGGAACAGCCCCAGCATTTT. Amino acid sequence: CASSLGQEQPQHF.

This chain connects TRBV27 to TRBJ2-2; 10 bases are a match to TRBD1. Germline CDR1 and CDR2: MNHEY and SMNVEV (reference sequence). The CDR3 has 13 residues. With V trimmed by 10 bases and J by 5 bases, 4 bases remained unmatched. CDR3 loop: CAIRQGATGELFF. CDR3 nucleotides: TGTGCCATCAGACAGGGGGCTACCGGGGAGCTGTTTTTT.

V usage is TRBV2 and J usage is TRBJ1-3, with TRBD1 identical over 7 bases. Germline V CDR1 and CDR2: SNHLY, FYNNEI. J gave up 8 bases and V 5 bases, and 9 bases lay outside the gene matches. The length of the CDR3 is 14 residues. CDR3 amino acids: CASSPQGSGDTIYF. For the CDR3, the DNA is TGTGCCAGCAGTCCACAGGGGTCTGGGGACACCATATATTTT.

The CDR3 DNA reads TGCGCCAGCAGCTTGGGCCCAGCGGGAGGGCTGAGGTACAATGAGCAGTTCTTC. It codes for CASSLGPAGGLRYNEQFF. The chain is built from TRBV5-1 and TRBJ2-1, with 10 bases identical to TRBD2. Losses at the gene ends were 0 bases for V and 4 bases for J; bases not matched to a gene: 10. From germline, CDR1 is SGHRS and CDR2 YFSETQ. The CDR3 sequence is 18 residues long.

This chain connects TRBV4-2 to TRBJ2-3; 9 bases fit TRBD1. Germline lookup yields CDR1 LGHNA and CDR2 YNFKEQ. V shed 2 bases and J 2 bases; nucleotides not matched to a gene: 5. This CDR3 has 16 amino acids. For the CDR3, the DNA is TGTGCCAGCAGCCAACACGGACAGGGGAACACAGATACGCAGTATTTT. Protein: CASSQHGQGNTDTQYF.

This clone was observed a handful of times. The chain is built from TRBV5-1 and TRBJ2-1, with 9 positions matching TRBD2. This CDR3 has 13 residues. The J segment lost 14 bases and the V segment lost 4 bases, leaving 10 bases of the junction unmatched. CDR1 and CDR2 from the germline V gene are SGHRS and YFSETQ. CDR3 nucleotides: TGCGCCAGCAGCCCCCTAGCGGGAATTCAGGAGTTCTTC. This translates into CASSPLAGIQEFF.

The chain employs TRBV6-4 and TRBJ1-2; 7 positions match TRBD1. Germline V gene sequence: CDR1 MRHNA, CDR2 SNTAGT. The CDR3 length is 14 residues. Trimming took 5 bases from V and 4 from J; bases not matched to a gene: 7. In DNA, the CDR3 is TGTGCCAGCAGTAGGGACAGTGGGGGCTATGGCTACACCTTC. Translating gives CASSRDSGGYGYTF.

The gene calls are TRBV21-1 and TRBJ2-1; the table's TRBD2 call for D was not verified on the DNA. TRBV21-1 is deemed a pseudogene. CDR3 size: 12 residues. The CDR3 DNA follows: TGTGCCAGCAGCGGGAGGGTACGGGAGCAGTTCTTC. This translates into CASSGRVREQFF.

The chain joins TRBV15 to TRBJ2-7, with D maybe TRBD1 (6 bases). This CDR3 has 12 amino acids. Germline lookup yields CDR1 LNHNV and CDR2 YYDKDF (reference sequence). Trimming cost V 7 bases and J 5 bases, with 12 bases left between them. The CDR3 nucleotides read TGTGCCACCATTGGCCAGGGGCACGAGCAGTACTTC. Its protein product is CATIGQGHEQYF.